A single sample gave rise to the 8 T cell receptor beta chains below, sequenced in a study of OX40 agonist ivuxolimab in advanced cancers. To prepare the library, the immunoSEQ multiplex PCR assay was applied. Entries here come from immuneACCESS through TCRdb and include only in-frame sequences with V and J called. Some clones fail to appear in such tables; in the studies checked, an unresolved V gene covers under half of the shortfall, and the cause of the remainder is unknown. The sample table holds more than 30,000 clones, of which 88% were seen once. The ten top clones hold less than 5% of the sample. This specimen was CD4+ or CD8+ T cells sorted from blood, taken in a trial of the OX40 agonist ivuxolimab. These receptors all come from an adult with an advanced solid tumor such as melanoma, head and neck, liver or kidney cancer.

V usage is TRBV10-3 and J usage is TRBJ2-3, with 12 bases lining up with TRBD2. The germline V gene encodes CDR1 ENHRY and CDR2 SYGVKD. Trimming took 10 bases from V and 1 from J; bases not matched to a gene: 6. There are 15 residues in the CDR3. The CDR3 loop is CATRLAGGGTDTQYF. The CDR3 DNA reads TGTGCCACTCGTCTAGCGGGAGGGGGCACAGATACGCAGTATTTT.

This chain joins TRBV5-5 and TRBJ2-3; 9 nucleotides agree with TRBD2. The CDR3 spans 14 residues. Germline CDR1 reads SGHKS; CDR2 reads YYEKEE (reference sequence). V lost 5 bases, J lost 4 bases, and 5 bases stayed unmatched. CDR3 nucleotides: TGTGCCAGCAGGCGGGGGGGCGGAGCAGATACGCAGTATTTT. Translating gives CASRRGGGADTQYF.

The chain joins TRBV7-9 to TRBJ2-7; D possibly corresponds to TRBD1 (6 bases). The CDR3 is made up of 13 amino acids. Germline V gene lookup returns CDR1 SEHNR and CDR2 FQNEAQ (reference sequence). The V end lost 3 bases, the J end lost 2 bases, and 8 bases lay between the germline ends. The CDR3 DNA reads TGTGCCAGCAGCTTCCAGGGGACCTACGAGCAGTACTTC. Residues: CASSFQGTYEQYF.

This chain links TRBV4-1 with TRBJ2-3; 12 positions match TRBD2. V shed 4 bases and J 3 bases; nucleotides not matched to a gene: 17. Germline CDR1 is MGHRA and CDR2 is YSYEKL. CDR3 length: 20 residues. The CDR3 nucleotides are TGCGCCAGCAGCCCCGTCCTAGCGGGGGGGCAGTTGAGGAGGACAGATACGCAGTATTTT. Protein sequence: CASSPVLAGGQLRRTDTQYF.

The V and J genes are TRBV4-2 and TRBJ1-4; 11 bases are a match to TRBD1. The CDR3 length is 15 residues. Germline V gene lookup returns CDR1 LGHNA and CDR2 YNFKEQ. The J segment lost 6 bases and the V segment lost 4 bases, leaving 4 bases of the junction unmatched. The CDR3 sequence: CASSPGQGADEKLFF. The CDR3 DNA is TGTGCCAGCAGCCCCGGACAGGGGGCGGATGAAAAACTGTTTTTT.

CDR3 sequence: CSPFSPGRSSPLHF. The CDR3 DNA reads as TGCAGCCCATTTTCCCCGGGCCGTAGTTCACCCCTCCACTTT. This chain links TRBV29-1 with TRBJ1-6; no definite D call. Deletions cut 8 bases from V and 9 bases from J, with 20 bases between. The CDR3 loop spans 14 amino acids. Germline V gene sequence: CDR1 SQVTM, CDR2 ANQGSEA. Full variable domain (remainder filled in from reference TRBV29-1 and TRBJ1-6): SAVISQKPSRDICQRGTSLTIQCQVDSQVTMMFWYRQQPGQSLTLIATANQGSEATYESGFVIDKFPISRPNLTFSTLTVSNMSPEDSSIYLCSPFSPGRSSPLHFGNGTRLTVT.

The chain recombines TRBV5-1 with TRBJ2-2, with 11 bases identical to TRBD1. Germline V CDR1 and CDR2: SGHRS, YFSETQ. The V and J ends lost 0 bases and 6 bases, in that order; junction bases with no gene match: 7. The CDR3 spans 17 residues. The CDR3 spells CASSLAVGGQGAGELFF. The CDR3 coding sequence is TGCGCCAGCAGCTTGGCTGTAGGGGGACAGGGGGCCGGGGAGCTGTTTTTT.

J is TRBJ1-1 and V is TRBV11-1; 7 bases map to TRBD1. With 1 base clipped from V and 4 bases from J, the junction kept 6 bases outside the gene matches. Germline lookup yields CDR1 SGHAT and CDR2 FQDESV (reference sequence). The length of the CDR3 is 15 residues. CDR3 sequence reads: CASSLGDRAITEAFF. CDR3 bases: TGTGCCAGCAGCTTAGGAGACAGGGCTATCACTGAAGCTTTCTTT. Full variable domain (outside the CDR3, taken from reference TRBV11-1 and TRBJ1-1): EAEVAQSPRYKITEKSQAVAFWCDPISGHATLYWYRQILGQGPELLVQFQDESVVDDSQLPKDRFSAERLKGVDSTLKIQPAELGDSAMYLCASSLGDRAITEAFFGQGTRLTVV.